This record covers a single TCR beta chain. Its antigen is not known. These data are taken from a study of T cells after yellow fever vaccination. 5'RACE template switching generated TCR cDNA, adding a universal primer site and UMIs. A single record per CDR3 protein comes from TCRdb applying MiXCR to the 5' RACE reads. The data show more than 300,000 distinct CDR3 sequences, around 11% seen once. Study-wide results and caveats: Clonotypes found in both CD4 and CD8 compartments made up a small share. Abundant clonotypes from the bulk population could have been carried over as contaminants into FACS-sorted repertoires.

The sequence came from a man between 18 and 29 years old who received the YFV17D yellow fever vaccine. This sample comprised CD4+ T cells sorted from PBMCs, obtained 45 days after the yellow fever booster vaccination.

DNA of the CDR3: TGTGCCAGCAGCCTCATGACAGGGGGCTTGGGCAATCAGCCCCAGCATTTT. This gives the protein CASSLMTGGLGNQPQHF. V is TRBV7-8 and J is TRBJ1-5, with TRBD1 matching 10 bases. The germline gives CDR1 SGHVS, CDR2 FQNEAQ. CDR3 size: 17 residues. The V and J ends lost 5 bases and 2 bases, in that order; junction bases with no gene match: 9.